This T cell receptor beta chain stems from a study of shared clonotypes between healthy human individuals. Regarding the study as a whole: Sampling covered blood only; tissue repertoires likely differ.

Adults of Caucasian background living in Nashville, Tennessee made up all donors. Deep was the level at which the assay was run. In the authors' workflow: ImmunoSEQ output held junction-only sequences without quality scores, so filtering differed. The protocol was immunoSEQ multiplex PCR, while the TCRdb copy is restricted to in-frame clones and leaves out a portion. From that table come the V and J calls and clone size; the DNA was used to work out D and trimming. This table has approximately 1,500,000 clones, roughly 95% appearing once. Germline lookup yields CDR1 MNHEY and CDR2 SMNVEV (reference sequence). The CDR3 length is 15 residues. V lost 8 bases and J lost 0, with 17 bases in between. Turning to this clone: Its specificity is unknown.

V usage is TRBV27 and J usage is TRBJ2-7; D possibly matches TRBD1 or TRBD2 (5 bases each). Sequenced: naive CD4+ T cells sorted from blood. Subset denoted: CD45RA+ positively selected. This TCR derives from a man aged 25-45 years in good health. The CDR3 loop is CASRLGPGTSYEQYF. The CDR3 DNA is TGTGCCAGCCGTCTCGGGCCAGGGACCTCCTACGAGCAGTACTTC.